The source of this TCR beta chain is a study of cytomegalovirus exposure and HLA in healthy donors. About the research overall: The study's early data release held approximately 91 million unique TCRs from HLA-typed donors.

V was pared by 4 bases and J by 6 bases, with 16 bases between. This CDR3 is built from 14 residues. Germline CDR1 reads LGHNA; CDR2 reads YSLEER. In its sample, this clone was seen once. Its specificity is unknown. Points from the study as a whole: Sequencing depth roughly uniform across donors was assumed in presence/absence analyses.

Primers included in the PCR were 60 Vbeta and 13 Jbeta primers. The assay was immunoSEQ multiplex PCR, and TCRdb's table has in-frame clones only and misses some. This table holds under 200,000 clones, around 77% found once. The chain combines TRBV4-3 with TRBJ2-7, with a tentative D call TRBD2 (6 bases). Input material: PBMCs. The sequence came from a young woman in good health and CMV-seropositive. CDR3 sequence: CASSPFSQGGEQYF. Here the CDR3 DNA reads TGCGCCAGCAGCCCCTTTAGCCAGGGAGGCGAGCAGTACTTC.